The clone carrying this T cell receptor (beta chain) was recorded a few times. Antigen: not known. MiXCR, run by TCRdb on the multiplex PCR reads, gives a single entry per CDR3 protein. The data hold roughly 8,300 distinct CDR3 sequences, with under 50% observed a single time. The CDR3 is 13 residues long. Trimming took 3 bases from V and 5 from J, leaving 10 bases between them. Germline V gene lookup returns CDR1 SGHAT and CDR2 FQNNGV. The data derive from a study of breast tumors, draining lymph nodes, adjacent tissues. Study-wide results and limits: Data fit most tumor T cells coming from lymph node, expanding in tumor. Tumor repertoires ranked between lymph nodes and nontumor tissue in diversity, with V and J gene preferences.

The chain has TRBV11-2 and TRBJ1-1; D possibly corresponds to TRBD1 (6 bases). This sequence originates from a female donor with breast cancer. Some clones in this sample may be carry-over from other donors' samples. What was sequenced was tumor-adjacent breast tissue. CDR3 in DNA: TGTGCCAGCAGCTTGGACAGAGGAACTGAAGCTTTCTTT. It is translated as CASSLDRGTEAFF.